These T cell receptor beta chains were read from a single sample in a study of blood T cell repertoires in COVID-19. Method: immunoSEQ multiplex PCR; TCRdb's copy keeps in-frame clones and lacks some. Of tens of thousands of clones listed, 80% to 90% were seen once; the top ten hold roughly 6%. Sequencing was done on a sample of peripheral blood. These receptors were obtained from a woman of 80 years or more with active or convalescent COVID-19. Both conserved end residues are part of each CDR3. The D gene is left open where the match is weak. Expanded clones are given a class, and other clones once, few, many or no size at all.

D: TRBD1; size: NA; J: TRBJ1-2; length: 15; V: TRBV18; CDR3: CASSPRQGPNYGYTF; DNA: TGTGCCAGCTCACCACGACAGGGCCCTAACTATGGCTACACCTTC
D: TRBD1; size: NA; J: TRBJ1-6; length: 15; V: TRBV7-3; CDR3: CASSLLGGRNSPLHF; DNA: TGTGCCAGCAGCCTACTAGGGGGCCGAAATTCACCCCTCCACTTT
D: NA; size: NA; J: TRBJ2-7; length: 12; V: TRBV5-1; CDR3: CASSLVGDEQYF; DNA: TGCGCCAGCAGCTTGGTCGGGGACGAGCAGTACTTC
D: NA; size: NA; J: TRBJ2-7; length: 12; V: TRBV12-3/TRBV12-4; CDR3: CASSLKGSVKYF; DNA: TGTGCCAGCAGTTTAAAAGGCAGCGTGAAGTACTTC
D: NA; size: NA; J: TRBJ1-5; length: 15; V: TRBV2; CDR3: CASSLGQTVPQPQHF; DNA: TGTGCCAGCAGTCTTGGACAGACGGTCCCTCAGCCCCAGCATTTT
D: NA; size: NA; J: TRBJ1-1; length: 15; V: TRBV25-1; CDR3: CASSPPRTGVPEAFF; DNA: TGTGCCAGCAGTCCGCCGCGGACGGGGGTTCCCGAAGCTTTCTTT
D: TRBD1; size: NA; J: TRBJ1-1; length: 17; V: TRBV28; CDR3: CASSQIRTGGKNTEAFF; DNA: TGTGCCAGCAGCCAAATCCGGACAGGGGGGAAGAACACTGAAGCTTTCTTT
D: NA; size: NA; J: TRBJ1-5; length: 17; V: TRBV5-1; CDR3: CASSQNPRGSTNQPQHF; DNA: TGCGCCAGCAGCCAAAACCCGCGCGGCAGCACCAATCAGCCCCAGCATTTT
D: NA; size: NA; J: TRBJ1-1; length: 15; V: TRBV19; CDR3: CASTLRGGLGTEAFF; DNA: TGTGCCAGTACCCTAAGGGGGGGGTTGGGCACTGAAGCTTTCTTT
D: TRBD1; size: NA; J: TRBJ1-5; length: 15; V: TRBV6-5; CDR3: CASRRQGVGNQPQHF; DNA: TGTGCCAGCAGAAGACAGGGGGTGGGCAATCAGCCCCAGCATTTT
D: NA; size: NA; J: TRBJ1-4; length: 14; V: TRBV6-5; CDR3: CASSFTGLGEKLFF; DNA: TGTGCCAGCAGCTTTACAGGGCTGGGTGAAAAACTGTTTTTT
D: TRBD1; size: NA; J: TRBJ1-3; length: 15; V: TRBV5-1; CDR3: CASSRGQPSGNTIYF; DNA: TGCGCCAGCAGCCGGGGACAGCCCTCTGGAAACACCATATATTTT
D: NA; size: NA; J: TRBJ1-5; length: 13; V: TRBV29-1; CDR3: CSVGWEGGQPQHF; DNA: TGCAGCGTTGGCTGGGAGGGAGGTCAGCCCCAGCATTTT
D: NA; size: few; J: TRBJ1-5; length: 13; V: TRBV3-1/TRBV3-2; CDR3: CASSQDPRGPQHF; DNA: TGTGCCAGCAGCCAAGATCCTCGGGGGCCCCAGCATTTT
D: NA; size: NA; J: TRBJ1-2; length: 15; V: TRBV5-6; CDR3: CASSPGTGGDYGYTF; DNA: TGTGCCAGCAGTCCCGGGACGGGGGGCGACTATGGCTACACCTTC
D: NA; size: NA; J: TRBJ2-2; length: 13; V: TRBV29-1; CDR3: CSCDAGYTGELFF; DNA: TGCAGCTGTGATGCGGGTTACACCGGGGAGCTGTTTTTT
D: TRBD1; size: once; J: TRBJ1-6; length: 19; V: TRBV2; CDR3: CASRAGTGGRGGYNSPLHF; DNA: TGTGCCAGCAGAGCCGGGACAGGGGGTAGAGGGGGCTATAATTCACCCCTCCACTTT
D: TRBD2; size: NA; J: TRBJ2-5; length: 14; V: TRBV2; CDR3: CASTRGGLGETQYF; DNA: TGTGCCAGCACGCGGGGGGGCCTGGGGGAGACCCAGTACTTC
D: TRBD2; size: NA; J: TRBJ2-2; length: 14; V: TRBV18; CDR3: CASSPEAGLGELFF; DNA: TGTGCCAGCTCACCAGAAGCGGGATTAGGGGAGCTGTTTTTT
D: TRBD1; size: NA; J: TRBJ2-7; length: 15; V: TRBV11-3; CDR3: CASSPPRTGPYEQYF; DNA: TGTGCCAGCAGCCCCCCCAGGACAGGGCCCTACGAGCAGTACTTC
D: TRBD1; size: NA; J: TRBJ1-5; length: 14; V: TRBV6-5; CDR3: CASRADRGDQPQHF; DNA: TGTGCCAGCAGAGCGGACAGGGGAGATCAGCCCCAGCATTTT
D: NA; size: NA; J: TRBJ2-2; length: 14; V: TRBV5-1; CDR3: CASRRDTGTGELFF; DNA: TGCGCCAGCAGGAGGGACACAGGAACCGGGGAGCTGTTTTTT
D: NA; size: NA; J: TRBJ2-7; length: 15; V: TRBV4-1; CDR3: CASSQGGSSSYEQYF; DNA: TGCGCCAGCAGCCAAGGAGGATCCAGCTCCTACGAGCAGTACTTC
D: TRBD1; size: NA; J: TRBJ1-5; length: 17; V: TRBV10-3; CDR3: CAISPRRAGGLDQPQHF; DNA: TGTGCCATCAGTCCCCGCCGGGCAGGGGGCCTGGATCAGCCCCAGCATTTT
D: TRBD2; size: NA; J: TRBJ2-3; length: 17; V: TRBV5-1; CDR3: CASSLGTSGRAPDTQYF; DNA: TGCGCCAGCAGCTTGGGGACTAGCGGGAGGGCCCCGGATACGCAGTATTTT
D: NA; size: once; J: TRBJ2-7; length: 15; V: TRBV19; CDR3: CASSPWTRRGYEQYF; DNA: TGTGCCAGTAGTCCCTGGACCCGGCGGGGCTACGAGCAGTACTTC
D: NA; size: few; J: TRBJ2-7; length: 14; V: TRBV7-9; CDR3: CASGHVSSGYEQYF; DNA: TGTGCCAGCGGGCACGTGAGTAGCGGATACGAGCAGTACTTC
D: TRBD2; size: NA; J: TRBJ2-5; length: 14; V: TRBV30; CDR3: CACRLAGSQETQYF; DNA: TGTGCCTGCCGACTAGCGGGGTCCCAAGAGACCCAGTACTTC
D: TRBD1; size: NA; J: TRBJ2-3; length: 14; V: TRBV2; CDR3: CASNPGQSTDTQYF; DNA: TGTGCCAGCAATCCGGGACAGAGCACAGATACGCAGTATTTT
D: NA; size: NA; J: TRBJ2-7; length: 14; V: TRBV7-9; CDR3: CASSYGDGGYEQYF; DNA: TGTGCCAGCAGCTACGGGGACGGGGGCTACGAGCAGTACTTC
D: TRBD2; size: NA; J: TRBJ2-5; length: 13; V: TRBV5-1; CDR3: CASSSGTRETQYF; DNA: TGCGCCAGCAGCTCCGGGACTAGAGAGACCCAGTACTTC
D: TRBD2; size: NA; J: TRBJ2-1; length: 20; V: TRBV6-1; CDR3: CASSERLAGETFFSYNEQFF; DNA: TGTGCCAGCAGTGAAAGGCTAGCGGGAGAGACGTTCTTCTCCTACAATGAGCAGTTCTTC
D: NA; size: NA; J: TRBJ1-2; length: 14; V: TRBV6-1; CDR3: CASSEARNGYGYTF; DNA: TGTGCCAGCAGTGAAGCGAGGAACGGCTATGGCTACACCTTC
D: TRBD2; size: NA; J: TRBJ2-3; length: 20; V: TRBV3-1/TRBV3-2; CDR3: CASSQSWAPGLAGRSDTQYF; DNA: TGTGCCAGCAGCCAAAGCTGGGCGCCGGGACTAGCGGGAAGGTCCGATACGCAGTATTTT
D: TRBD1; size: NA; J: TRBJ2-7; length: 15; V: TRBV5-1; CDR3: CASSLPDRGSAEQYF; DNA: TGCGCCAGCAGCTTGCCTGACAGGGGGTCGGCCGAGCAGTACTTC
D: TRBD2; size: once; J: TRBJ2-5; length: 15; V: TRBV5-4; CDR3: CASSLTSGGAETQYF; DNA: TGTGCCAGCAGCCTGACTAGCGGGGGGGCAGAGACCCAGTACTTC
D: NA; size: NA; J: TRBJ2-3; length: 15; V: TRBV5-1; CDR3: CASSSGGLSTDTQYF; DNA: TGCGCCAGCAGCTCCGGGGGTCTGAGCACAGATACGCAGTATTTT
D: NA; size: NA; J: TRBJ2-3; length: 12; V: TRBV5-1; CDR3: CASSRNIDTQYF; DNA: TGCGCCAGCAGCCGCAACATAGATACGCAGTATTTT
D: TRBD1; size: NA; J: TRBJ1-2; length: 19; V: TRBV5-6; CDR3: CASSLGPFPSSGGENGYTF; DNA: TGTGCCAGCAGCTTAGGCCCTTTCCCCTCTTCAGGGGGCGAGAATGGCTACACCTTC
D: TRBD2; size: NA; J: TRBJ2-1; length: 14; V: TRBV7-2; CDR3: CASSLNSGGVRKFF; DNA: TGTGCCAGCAGCTTAAATTCGGGAGGGGTCAGAAAGTTCTTC
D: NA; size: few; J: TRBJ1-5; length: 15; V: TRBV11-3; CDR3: CASSLPGHGNQPQHF; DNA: TGTGCCAGCAGCTTACCAGGGCACGGCAATCAGCCCCAGCATTTT
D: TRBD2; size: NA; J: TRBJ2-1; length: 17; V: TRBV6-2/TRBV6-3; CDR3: CASSYSPASGIYNEQFF; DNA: TGTGCCAGCAGTTACTCCCCTGCTAGCGGGATTTACAATGAGCAGTTCTTC
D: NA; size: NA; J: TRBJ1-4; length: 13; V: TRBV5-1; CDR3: CASSETGWEKLFF; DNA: TGCGCCAGCAGCGAAACAGGGTGGGAAAAACTGTTTTTT
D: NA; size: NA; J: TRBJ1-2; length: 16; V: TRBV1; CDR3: CTSSQEQVAPLYGYTF; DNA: TGCACCAGCAGCCAAGAACAGGTGGCACCCTTGTATGGCTACACCTTC
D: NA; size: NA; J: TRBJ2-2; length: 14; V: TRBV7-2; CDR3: CASSLGQNTGELFF; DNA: TGTGCCAGCAGCCTTGGACAGAACACCGGGGAGCTGTTTTTT